This T cell receptor (beta chain) was recovered during a study of cytomegalovirus exposure and HLA in healthy donors. Across the whole study: In an early release, HLA-typed donors contributed approximately 82 million unique TCR sequences. The study's findings and limits: With high specificity and sensitivity, the classifier reportedly diagnosed cytomegalovirus status. A previous analysis found most TCR beta V segments productive roughly 87% or roughly 30% of the time. A later analysis linked a missense variant in DCLRE1C to the trimming of TCR beta V and J genes.

This CDR3 has 13 amino acids. V lost 2 bases and J 1 base, leaving 6 bases between the germline ends. Germline V CDR1 and CDR2: SGHRS, YFSETQ. This clone was observed a few times. Its specificity is not known. PCR was performed using 60 Vbeta and 13 Jbeta primers. Clones were sequenced by immunoSEQ multiplex PCR, and TCRdb holds only the in-frame ones, with some missing. The sample carries 100,000 to 150,000 clones, 84% recorded once. The J gene is TRBJ1-1, the V gene TRBV5-1; no clear D gene. This sequence was found in a man aged 50 to 59 in good health and CMV-seronegative. Sequencing input: PBMCs. Here the CDR3 DNA reads TGCGCCAGCAGCTTTAATAGGAACACTGAAGCTTTCTTT. The encoded protein is CASSFNRNTEAFF.